This T cell receptor beta chain was profiled in a study of blood T cell repertoires in COVID-19. Study context: In each case, the material was cDNA or gDNA derived from T cells, B-cell-depleted T cells, or PBMCs.

Authors' processing steps: Reference gene primer amplification in the assay estimated nucleated cell counts. Clones were sequenced by immunoSEQ multiplex PCR, and TCRdb holds only the in-frame ones, with some missing. Clone size and V and J calls were adopted from that table, with D and trimming inferred from the DNA. Of 200,000 to 250,000 clones listed, almost 85% are singletons. V lost 2 bases, J lost 3 bases, and 5 bases lay in between. Per germline, CDR1 SGHDN and CDR2 FVKESK. This CDR3 is 12 amino acids long. Sequenced material: peripheral blood. The V gene is TRBV14, the J gene TRBJ2-7, with no clear D. This TCR derives from a woman in her thirties or forties with acute or convalescent COVID-19. The CDR3 reads CASSQRLYEQYF. The CDR3 nucleotides read TGTGCCAGCAGCCAACGACTCTACGAGCAGTACTTC.